Listed below are T cell receptor beta chains from one sample, sequenced in a study of blood T cell repertoires in COVID-19. TCRdb's copy holds only in-frame clones and misses some; the assay was immunoSEQ multiplex PCR. The table shows tens of thousands of clones, with around 90% occurring only once. The material sequenced was peripheral blood. These receptors were collected from a human donor with active COVID-19. The donor label of this sample is uncertain. The conserved cysteine and the conserved F or W are not part of the CDR3 here. Each record gives: J gene, V gene, CDR3 protein.

TRBJ2-5 TRBV29-1 STGYPGVGETQY
TRBJ1-2 TRBV4-2 ASSQSNEATTIPT
TRBJ1-1 TRBV7-9 ASSLTGAEAF
TRBJ1-1 TRBV14 ASSQLSGGTEAF
TRBJ2-3 TRBV4-1 ASSQDGSGGATDTQY
TRBJ1-1 TRBV7-2 ASSPHGGGLDTEAF
TRBJ1-4 TRBV7-2 ASSLQATNEKLF
TRBJ1-3 TRBV4-1 ASSRLQGKTGNTIY
TRBJ2-7 TRBV9 ASSVGIRDNYEQY
TRBJ2-7 TRBV10-2 ASSEVGSDEQY
TRBJ2-1 TRBV7-2 ASSVTGTRDNEQF
TRBJ2-1 TRBV20-1 SASQGVIEQF
TRBJ2-7 TRBV4-3 ASSQRLSEQPYEQY
TRBJ1-2 TRBV24-1 ATSDPQGAYGYT
TRBJ1-5 TRBV7-2 ASSLAFGTGGRPQH
TRBJ2-6 TRBV5-1 ASSLASSGQGNVLT
TRBJ1-4 TRBV2 ASRSGATNEKLF
TRBJ1-5 TRBV2 ASSSTGGGSIRNQPQH
TRBJ2-1 TRBV13 ASSAGRLHNEQF
TRBJ2-3 TRBV9 ASSAEGWSFEDTQY
TRBJ1-1 TRBV6-2/TRBV6-3 ASSYESGQAMNTEAF
TRBJ2-7 TRBV3-1/TRBV3-2 ASSHPSGIYEQY
TRBJ2-1 TRBV10-3 AISESSGGGNEQF
TRBJ2-1 TRBV24-1 ATSDFENRGGNEQF
TRBJ1-5 TRBV4-1 ASSQTDRLYQPQH
TRBJ1-1 TRBV29-1 SGKGDLQNTEAF
TRBJ1-5 TRBV2 ASTGGEYSNQPQH
TRBJ1-2 TRBV28 AAGGDRVYGYT
TRBJ2-7 TRBV7-8 ASSLAGRQLSHEQY
TRBJ1-5 TRBV21-1 ASSKFWTPSQPQH
TRBJ2-5 TRBV9 ASSPGTAGAQY
TRBJ2-2 TRBV7-6 ASSPSLAGVGGELF
TRBJ1-6 TRBV6-5 ASTPRGQGYSPLH
TRBJ2-7 TRBV9 ASSAGTNTYEQY
TRBJ1-2 TRBV7-2 ASSLNSIYGYT
TRBJ2-7 TRBV6-6 ASSYLNGEKAYEQY
TRBJ2-2 TRBV24-1 ATSDPSGWRGTGELF
TRBJ2-1 TRBV9 ASSVGGNNEQF
TRBJ1-2 TRBV7-8 ASSHAGHTNYGYT
TRBJ1-5 TRBV10-1 ASSESRRAQGPNQPQH
TRBJ2-3 TRBV6-4 ASSASGGVGDTQY
TRBJ1-1 TRBV4-1 ASSRPTGGRNTEAF
TRBJ1-2 TRBV27 ASSLRWGHYGYT
TRBJ2-7 TRBV5-6 ASSLLFSWEQY
TRBJ2-1 TRBV15 ATSRDLGGGYNEQF
TRBJ2-7 TRBV21-1 ASSSGGTGPYEQY
TRBJ2-3 TRBV10-3 AISESNVRDPDTQY
TRBJ1-1 TRBV7-9 ASSARQGKEAF
TRBJ2-7 TRBV3-1/TRBV3-2 ASSHALGAGGLYEQY
TRBJ1-2 TRBV6-5 ASSYASGTLSYGYT
TRBJ1-1 TRBV5-1 ASSLTGGTEAF